The 6 T cell receptor beta chains in this list originate from one sample, sequenced in a study of T cells in Graves' hyperthyroidism and ophthalmopathy. Authors of the study amplified TCR beta CDR3 regions from RNA transcripts. TCR CDR3 underwent first-round RT-PCR with the HTBI primer set. Using its own MiXCR run on the multiplex PCR reads, TCRdb lists one record per CDR3 protein. Of about 380,000 distinct CDR3 sequences in the sample, 13% are singletons; the top ten hold around 20%. Material: blood. The receptor source for this set is a man aged 30 to 39 with Graves' hyperthyroidism that later progressed to Graves' ophthalmopathy.

This clonotype was observed many times. The V gene is TRBV30, the J gene TRBJ1-1; TRBD1 agrees at 8 bases. This CDR3 spans 11 amino acids. V lost 1 base and J lost 8; bases outside the gene matches: 0. Germline V gives CDR1 GTSNPN, CDR2 SVGIG (reference sequence). The CDR3 here is CAWSGTGEAFF. The CDR3 nucleotides are TGTGCCTGGAGTGGGACAGGGGAAGCTTTCTTT.

This clonotype has ten or more counts. The rearrangement uses TRBV2 and TRBJ1-5; D gene unclear. V was cut by 5 bases and J by 0 bases, with 17 bases left in between. This CDR3 comprises 17 residues. CDR1 and CDR2 from the germline V gene are SNHLY and FYNNEI. The CDR3 DNA sequence: TGTGCCAGCAGTACCCCGGCGGAGTCATATAGCAATCAGCCCCAGCATTTT. This gives the protein CASSTPAESYSNQPQHF.

The chain carries TRBV7-6 and TRBJ2-3; D may be TRBD1 or TRBD2 (5 bases each). The germline CDR1 and CDR2 sequences are SGHVS and FNYEAQ. V shed 1 base and J shed 2 bases, with 13 bases lying between them. The CDR3 totals 16 residues. The CDR3 here is CASSLDQGAATDTQYF. The CDR3 DNA follows: TGTGCCAGCAGCTTAGACCAGGGAGCGGCCACAGATACGCAGTATTTT.

With respect to this clonotype: Compared with germline, one end of the junction differs, possibly owing to a read error. The gene calls are TRBV20-1 and TRBJ2-5, with no clear D. The V gene's germline CDR1 is DFQATT and CDR2 SNEGSKA (reference sequence). This CDR3 has 10 residues. CDR3 amino acids: CSAREEAQYF. CDR3 sequence (DNA): TGCAGTGCTAGAGAAGAGGCCCAGTACTTC.

The V call is TRBV5-1, the J call TRBJ2-3; 7 bases match TRBD2. This CDR3 is 15 amino acids long. The V segment lost 0 bases and the J segment 2 bases; nucleotides outside the gene matches: 3. CDR1 is SGHRS and CDR2 is YFSETQ in the germline V gene. CDR3 in amino acids: CASSLGSGATDTQYF. The CDR3 DNA is TGCGCCAGCAGCTTGGGCAGCGGGGCCACAGATACGCAGTATTTT. Combining the CDR3 with reference TRBV5-1 and TRBJ2-3 gives the whole variable domain KAGVTQTPRYLIKTRGQQVTLSCSPISGHRSVSWYQQTPGQGLQFLFEYFSETQRNKGNFPGRFSGRQFSNSRSEMNVSTLELGDSALYLCASSLGSGATDTQYFGPGTRLTVL.

This clonotype was seen more than once but under ten times. This sequence joins TRBV28 and TRBJ1-2; D is perhaps TRBD1 (6 bases). Deletions cut 10 bases from V and 2 bases from J, with 11 bases between. Germline CDR1 and CDR2: MDHEN and SYDVKM. This CDR3 has 12 amino acids. The CDR3 is CATGGPNYGYTF. CDR3 sequence (DNA): TGTGCCACGGGGGGCCCCAACTATGGCTACACCTTC.